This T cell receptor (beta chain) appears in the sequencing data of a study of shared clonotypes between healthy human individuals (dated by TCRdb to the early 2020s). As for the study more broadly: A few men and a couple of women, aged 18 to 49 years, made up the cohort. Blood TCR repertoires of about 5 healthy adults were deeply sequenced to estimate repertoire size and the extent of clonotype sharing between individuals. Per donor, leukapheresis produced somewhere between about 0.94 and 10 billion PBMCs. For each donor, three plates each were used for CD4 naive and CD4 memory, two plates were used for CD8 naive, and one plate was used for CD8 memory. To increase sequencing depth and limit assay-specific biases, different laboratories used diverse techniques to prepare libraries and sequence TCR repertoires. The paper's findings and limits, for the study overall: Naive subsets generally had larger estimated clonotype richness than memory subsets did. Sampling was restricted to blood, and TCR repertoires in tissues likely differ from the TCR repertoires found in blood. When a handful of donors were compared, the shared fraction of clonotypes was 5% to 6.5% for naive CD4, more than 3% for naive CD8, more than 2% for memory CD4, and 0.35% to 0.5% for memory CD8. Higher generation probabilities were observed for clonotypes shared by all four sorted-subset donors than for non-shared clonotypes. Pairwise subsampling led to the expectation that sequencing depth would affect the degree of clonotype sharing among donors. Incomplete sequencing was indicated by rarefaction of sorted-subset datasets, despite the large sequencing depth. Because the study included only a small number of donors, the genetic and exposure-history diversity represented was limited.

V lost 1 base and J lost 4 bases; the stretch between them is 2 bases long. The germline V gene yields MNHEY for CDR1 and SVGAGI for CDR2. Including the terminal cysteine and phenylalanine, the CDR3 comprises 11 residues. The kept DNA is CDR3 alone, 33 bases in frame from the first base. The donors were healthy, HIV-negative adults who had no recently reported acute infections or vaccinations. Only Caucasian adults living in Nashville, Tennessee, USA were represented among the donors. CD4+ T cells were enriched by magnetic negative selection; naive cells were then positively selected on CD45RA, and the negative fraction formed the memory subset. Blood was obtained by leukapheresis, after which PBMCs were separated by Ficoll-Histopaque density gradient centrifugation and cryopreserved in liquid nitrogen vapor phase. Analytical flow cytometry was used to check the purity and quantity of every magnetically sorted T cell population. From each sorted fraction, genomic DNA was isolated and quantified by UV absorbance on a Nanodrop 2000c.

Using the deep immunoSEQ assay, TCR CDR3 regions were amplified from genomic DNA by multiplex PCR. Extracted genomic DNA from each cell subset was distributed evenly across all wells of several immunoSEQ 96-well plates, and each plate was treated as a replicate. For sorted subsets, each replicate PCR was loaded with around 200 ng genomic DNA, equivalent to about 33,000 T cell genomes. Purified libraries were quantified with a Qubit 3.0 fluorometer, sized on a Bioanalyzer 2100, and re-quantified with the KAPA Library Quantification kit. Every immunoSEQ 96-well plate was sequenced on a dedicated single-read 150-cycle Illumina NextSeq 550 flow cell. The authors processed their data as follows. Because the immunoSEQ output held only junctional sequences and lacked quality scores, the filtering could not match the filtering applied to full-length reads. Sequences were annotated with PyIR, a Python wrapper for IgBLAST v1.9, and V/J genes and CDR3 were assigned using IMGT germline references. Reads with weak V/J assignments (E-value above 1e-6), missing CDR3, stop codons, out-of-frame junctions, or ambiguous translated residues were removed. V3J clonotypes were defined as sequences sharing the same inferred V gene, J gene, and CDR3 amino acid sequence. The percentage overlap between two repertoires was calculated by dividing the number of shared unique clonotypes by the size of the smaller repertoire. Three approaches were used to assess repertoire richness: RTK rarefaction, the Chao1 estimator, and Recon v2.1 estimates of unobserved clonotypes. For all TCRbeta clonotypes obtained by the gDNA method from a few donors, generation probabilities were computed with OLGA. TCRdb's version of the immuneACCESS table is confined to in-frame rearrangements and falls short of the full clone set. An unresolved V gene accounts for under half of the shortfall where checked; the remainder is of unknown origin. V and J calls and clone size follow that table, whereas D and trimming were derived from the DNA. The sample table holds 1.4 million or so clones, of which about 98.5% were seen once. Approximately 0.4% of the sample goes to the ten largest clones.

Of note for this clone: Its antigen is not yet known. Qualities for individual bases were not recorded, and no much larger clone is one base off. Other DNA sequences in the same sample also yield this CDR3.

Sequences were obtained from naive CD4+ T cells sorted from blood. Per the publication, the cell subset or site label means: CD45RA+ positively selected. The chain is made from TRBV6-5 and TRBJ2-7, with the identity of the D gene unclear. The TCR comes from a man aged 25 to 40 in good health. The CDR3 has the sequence CASSYLYEQYF. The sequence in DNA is TGTGCCAGCAGTTACTTGTACGAGCAGTACTTC.